This T cell receptor (beta chain) originates from a study of cytomegalovirus exposure and HLA in healthy donors. Study findings and constraints: Later findings reportedly placed an Asian-associated ancestry cluster below the 666-donor mean for N-insertions. Analysis was carried out at a later point, and it linked a missense DCLRE1C variant to TCR beta V- and J-gene trimming. The study designated about 180 TCR beta chains cytomegalovirus-associated. According to an earlier analysis, most TCR beta V segments yielded productive rearrangements about 90% or about 30% of the time.

Vbeta (60) and Jbeta (13) primers were used in the PCR. Measured with immunoSEQ multiplex PCR; TCRdb has only the in-frame clones, and not every one. Of about 160,000 clones listed, about 80% are singletons. Points on this clone: Its antigen is unknown.

This CDR3 comprises 12 residues. CDR1 is SNHLY and CDR2 is FYNNEI in the germline V gene. V was clipped by 6 bases and J by 3 bases, with 9 bases between them. Sequencing was carried out using PBMCs. This TCR was recovered from a man younger than 35 in good health and CMV-seropositive. The gene calls are TRBV2 and TRBJ2-7; possibly TRBD2 for D (6 bases). The CDR3 DNA sequence: TGTGCCAGCAGAGGAGGGGACTACGAGCAGTACTTC. It yields the protein CASRGGDYEQYF.